The sequence of this T cell receptor beta chain was determined in a study of blood T cells in healthy people across ages. The study, taken as a whole, reports: Aged donors had fewer naive CD4+ cells and lower diversity than long-lived donors.

A sample-barcoded 5' primer and a J-beta primer mix were used in a second PCR of about 7 to 12 cycles. Carrying 12 random nucleotides, a template-switch adaptor labeled each individual cDNA molecule. TCRdb itself ran the 5' RACE reads through MiXCR, one entry per CDR3 protein. The profile shows hundreds of thousands of distinct CDR3 sequences, 35% to 50% of them singletons. About this clonotype itself: The target antigen is unknown.

Sequenced material: blood. The sequence derives from an elderly man in good health.

In nucleotides, the CDR3 is TGTGCCAGGGAAAACCGGGACTCCCTTAGCCCTAGGACAGATACGCAGTATTTT. It is translated as CARENRDSLSPRTDTQYF. V is TRBV6-1 and J is TRBJ2-3; possibly TRBD2 for D (6 bases). The CDR3 spans 18 residues. Germline CDR1 MNHNS, CDR2 SASEGT. V lost 9 bases and J lost 3, with 28 bases in between.